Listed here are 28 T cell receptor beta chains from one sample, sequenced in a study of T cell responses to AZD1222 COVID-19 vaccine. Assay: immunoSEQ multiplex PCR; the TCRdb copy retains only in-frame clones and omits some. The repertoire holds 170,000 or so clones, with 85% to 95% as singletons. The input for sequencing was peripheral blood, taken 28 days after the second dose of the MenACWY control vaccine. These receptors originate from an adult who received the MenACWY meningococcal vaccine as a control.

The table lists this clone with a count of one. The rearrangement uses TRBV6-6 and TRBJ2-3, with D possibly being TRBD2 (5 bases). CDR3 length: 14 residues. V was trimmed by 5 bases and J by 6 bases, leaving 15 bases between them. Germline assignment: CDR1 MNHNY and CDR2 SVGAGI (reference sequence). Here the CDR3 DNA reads TGTGCCAGCAGTGGCCGGGGATTTGAGGATACGCAGTATTTT. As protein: CASSGRGFEDTQYF.

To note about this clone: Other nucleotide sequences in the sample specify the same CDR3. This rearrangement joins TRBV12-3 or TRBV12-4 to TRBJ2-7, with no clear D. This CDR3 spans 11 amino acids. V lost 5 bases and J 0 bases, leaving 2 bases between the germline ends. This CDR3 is CASSTSYEQYF. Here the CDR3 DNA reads TGTGCCAGCAGTACCTCCTACGAGCAGTACTTC.

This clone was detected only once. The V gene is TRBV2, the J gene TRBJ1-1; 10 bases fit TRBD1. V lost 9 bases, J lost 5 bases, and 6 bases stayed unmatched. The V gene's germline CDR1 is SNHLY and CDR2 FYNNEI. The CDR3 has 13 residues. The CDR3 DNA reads TGTGCCAGGCGGGACAGGGGAGGGACTGAAGCTTTCTTT. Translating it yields CARRDRGGTEAFF. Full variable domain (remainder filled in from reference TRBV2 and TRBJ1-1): EPEVTQTPSHQVTQMGQEVILRCVPISNHLYFYWYRQILGQKVEFLVSFYNNEISEKSEIFDDQFSVERPDGSNFTLKIRSTKLEDSAMYFCARRDRGGTEAFFGQGTRLTVV.

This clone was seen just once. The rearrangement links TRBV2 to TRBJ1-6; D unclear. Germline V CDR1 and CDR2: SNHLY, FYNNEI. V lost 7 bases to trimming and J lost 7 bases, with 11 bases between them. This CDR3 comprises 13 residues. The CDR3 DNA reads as TGTGCCAGCACGCGGCAGAGGAATTCACCCCTCCACTTT. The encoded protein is CASTRQRNSPLHF.

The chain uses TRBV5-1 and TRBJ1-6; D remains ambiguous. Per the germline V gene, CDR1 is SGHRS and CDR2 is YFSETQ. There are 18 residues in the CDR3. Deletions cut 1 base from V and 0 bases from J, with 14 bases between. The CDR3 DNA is TGCGCCAGCAGCTTGTCATCGGTGAAGAGCTCCTATAATTCACCCCTCCACTTT. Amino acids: CASSLSSVKSSYNSPLHF.

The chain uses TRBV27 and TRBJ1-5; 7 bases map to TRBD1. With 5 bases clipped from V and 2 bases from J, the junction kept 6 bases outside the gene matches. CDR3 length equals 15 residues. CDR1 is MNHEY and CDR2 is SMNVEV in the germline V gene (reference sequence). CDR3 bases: TGTGCCAGCAGTGTACAGGGGAAGGGCAATCAGCCCCAGCATTTT. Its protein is CASSVQGKGNQPQHF.

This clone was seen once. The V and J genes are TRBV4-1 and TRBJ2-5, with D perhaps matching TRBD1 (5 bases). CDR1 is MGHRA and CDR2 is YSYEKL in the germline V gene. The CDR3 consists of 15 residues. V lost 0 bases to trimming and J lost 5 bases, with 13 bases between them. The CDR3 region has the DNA TGCGCCAGCAGCCAAGATTGGGCAGGGTGGGAGACCCAGTACTTC. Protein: CASSQDWAGWETQYF.

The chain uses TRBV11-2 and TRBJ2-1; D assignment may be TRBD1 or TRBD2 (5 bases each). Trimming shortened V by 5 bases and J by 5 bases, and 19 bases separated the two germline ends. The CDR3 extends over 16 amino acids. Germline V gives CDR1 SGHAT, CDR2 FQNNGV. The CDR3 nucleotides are TGTGCCAGCAGCCCAGGACCAGGGAAGAGGGACAATGAGCAGTTCTTC. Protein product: CASSPGPGKRDNEQFF.

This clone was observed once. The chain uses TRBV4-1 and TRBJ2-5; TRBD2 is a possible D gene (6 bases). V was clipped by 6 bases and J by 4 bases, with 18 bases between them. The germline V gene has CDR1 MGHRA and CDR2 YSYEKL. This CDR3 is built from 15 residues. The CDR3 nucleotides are TGCGCCAGCAGGTCCGGAGGGGTTAGTCCAGAGACCCAGTACTTC. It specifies CASRSGGVSPETQYF.

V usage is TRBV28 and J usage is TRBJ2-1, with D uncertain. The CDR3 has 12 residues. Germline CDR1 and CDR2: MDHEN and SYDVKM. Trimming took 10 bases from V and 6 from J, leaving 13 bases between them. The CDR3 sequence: CATLTLPNEQFF. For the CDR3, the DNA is TGTGCCACCCTTACCCTCCCCAATGAGCAGTTCTTC.

The CDR3 is CASSSRTQLNTEAFF. CDR3 DNA: TGTGCCAGCAGCTCTCGGACCCAGTTGAACACTGAAGCTTTCTTT. The chain has TRBV5-4 and TRBJ1-1; D is ambiguous. Germline CDR1 and CDR2: SGHNT and YYREEE (reference sequence). This CDR3 is 15 amino acids long. V lost 3 bases to trimming and J lost 0 bases, with 12 bases between them.

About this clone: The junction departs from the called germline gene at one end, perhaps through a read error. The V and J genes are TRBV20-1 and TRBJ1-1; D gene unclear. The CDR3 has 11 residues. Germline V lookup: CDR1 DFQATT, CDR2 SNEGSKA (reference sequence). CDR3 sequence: CSVGGNAEAFF. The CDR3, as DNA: TGCAGTGTAGGTGGGAACGCTGAAGCTTTCTTT.

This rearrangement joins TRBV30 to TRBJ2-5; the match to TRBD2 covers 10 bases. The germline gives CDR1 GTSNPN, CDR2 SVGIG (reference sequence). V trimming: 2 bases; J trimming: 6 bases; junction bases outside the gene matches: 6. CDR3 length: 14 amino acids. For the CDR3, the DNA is TGTGCCTGGAGTTTACTAGCGGGGATGAAGACCCAGTACTTC. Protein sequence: CAWSLLAGMKTQYF.

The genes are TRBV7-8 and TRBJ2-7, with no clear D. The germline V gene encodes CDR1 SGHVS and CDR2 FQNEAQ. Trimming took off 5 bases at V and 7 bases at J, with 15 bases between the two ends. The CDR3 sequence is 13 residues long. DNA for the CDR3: TGTGCCAGCAGCAGAACCGGGTACCGTGAGCAGTACTTC. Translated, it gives CASSRTGYREQYF.

CDR3 amino acids: CASSRQANQPQHF. The CDR3 coding sequence is TGTGCCAGCAGTAGGCAGGCGAATCAGCCCCAGCATTTT. V is TRBV5-8 and J is TRBJ1-5; D is unresolved. V was pared by 5 bases and J by 4 bases, with 10 bases between. The CDR3 extends over 13 amino acids. In germline, CDR1 is SGHTS, CDR2 YDEGEE.

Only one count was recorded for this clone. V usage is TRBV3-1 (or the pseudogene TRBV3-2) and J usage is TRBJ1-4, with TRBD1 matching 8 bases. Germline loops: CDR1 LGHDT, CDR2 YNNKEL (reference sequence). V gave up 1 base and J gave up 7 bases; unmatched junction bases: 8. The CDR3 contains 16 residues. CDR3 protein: CASSQAAGGASEKLFF. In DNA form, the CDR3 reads TGTGCCAGCAGCCAAGCGGCAGGGGGCGCGAGTGAAAAACTGTTTTTT.

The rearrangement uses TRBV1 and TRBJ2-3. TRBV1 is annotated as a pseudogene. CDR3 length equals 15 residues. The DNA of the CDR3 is TGCACCAGCAGCCAAGGGCCGGGCCGGGCAGATACGCAGTATTTT. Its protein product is CTSSQGPGRADTQYF.

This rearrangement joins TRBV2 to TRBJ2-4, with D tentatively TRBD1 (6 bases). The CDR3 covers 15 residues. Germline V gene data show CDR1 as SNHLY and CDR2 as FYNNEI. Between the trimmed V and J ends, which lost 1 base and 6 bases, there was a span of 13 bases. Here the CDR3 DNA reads TGTGCCAGCAGTGAAGAAGGTCAAGGGGGAAACATTCAGTACTTC. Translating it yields CASSEEGQGGNIQYF.

The CDR3 loop is CASSFRTVTSGANVLTF. In DNA, the CDR3 is TGTGCCAGCAGCTTCCGGACAGTTACCTCTGGGGCCAACGTCCTGACTTTC. The chain joins TRBV7-2 to TRBJ2-6; D might be TRBD1 (6 bases). Per the germline V gene, CDR1 is SGHTA and CDR2 is FQGNSA. This CDR3 is 17 amino acids long. Trimming took 3 bases from V and 0 from J, leaving 12 bases between them.

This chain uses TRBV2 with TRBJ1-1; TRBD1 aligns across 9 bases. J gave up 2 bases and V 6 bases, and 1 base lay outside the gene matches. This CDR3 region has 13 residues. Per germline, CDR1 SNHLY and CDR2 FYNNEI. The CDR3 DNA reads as TGTGCCAGCAGGGGACAGGGCAACACTGAAGCTTTCTTT. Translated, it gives CASRGQGNTEAFF.

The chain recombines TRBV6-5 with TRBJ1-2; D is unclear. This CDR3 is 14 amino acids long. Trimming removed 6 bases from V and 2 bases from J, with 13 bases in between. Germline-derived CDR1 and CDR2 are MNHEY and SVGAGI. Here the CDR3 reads CASSLSGANYGYTF. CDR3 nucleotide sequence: TGTGCCAGCAGCCTCAGCGGAGCAAACTATGGCTACACCTTC.

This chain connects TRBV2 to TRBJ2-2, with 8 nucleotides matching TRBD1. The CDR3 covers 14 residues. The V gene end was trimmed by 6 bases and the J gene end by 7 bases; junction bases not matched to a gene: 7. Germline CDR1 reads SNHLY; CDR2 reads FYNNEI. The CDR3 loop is CASRNHRGIGELFF. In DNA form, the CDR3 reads TGTGCCAGCAGGAATCACAGGGGGATCGGGGAGCTGTTTTTT.

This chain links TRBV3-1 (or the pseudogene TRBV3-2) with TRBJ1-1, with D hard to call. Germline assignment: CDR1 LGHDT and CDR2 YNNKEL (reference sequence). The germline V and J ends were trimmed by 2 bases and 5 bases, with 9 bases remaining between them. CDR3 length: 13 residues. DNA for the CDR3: TGTGCCAGCAGCCAAAACCGGGGAACTGAAGCTTTCTTT. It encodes CASSQNRGTEAFF.

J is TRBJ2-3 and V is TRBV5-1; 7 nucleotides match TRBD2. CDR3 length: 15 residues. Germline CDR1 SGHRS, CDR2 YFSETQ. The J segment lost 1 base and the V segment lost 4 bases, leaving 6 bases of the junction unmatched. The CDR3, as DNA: TGCGCCAGCAGCCTACCGGGGGGACGCACAGATACGCAGTATTTT. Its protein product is CASSLPGGRTDTQYF.

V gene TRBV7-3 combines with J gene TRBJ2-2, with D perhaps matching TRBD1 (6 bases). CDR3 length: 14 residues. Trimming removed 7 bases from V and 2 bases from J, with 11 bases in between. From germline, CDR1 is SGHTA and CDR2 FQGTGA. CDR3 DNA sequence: TGTGCCAGCACCGGGACACCCAACACCGGGGAGCTGTTTTTT. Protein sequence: CASTGTPNTGELFF.

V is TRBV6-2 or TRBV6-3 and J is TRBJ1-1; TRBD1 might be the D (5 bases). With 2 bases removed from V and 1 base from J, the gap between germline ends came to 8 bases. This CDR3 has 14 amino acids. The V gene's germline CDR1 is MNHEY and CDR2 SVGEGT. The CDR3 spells CASSYGGTNTEAFF. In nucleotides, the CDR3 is TGTGCCAGCAGTTACGGGGGGACGAACACTGAAGCTTTCTTT.

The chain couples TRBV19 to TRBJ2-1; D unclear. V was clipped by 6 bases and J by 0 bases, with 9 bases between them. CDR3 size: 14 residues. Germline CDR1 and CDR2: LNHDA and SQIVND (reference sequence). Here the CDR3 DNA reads TGTGCCAGTAGGACGGCAAGCTCCTACAATGAGCAGTTCTTC. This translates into CASRTASSYNEQFF.

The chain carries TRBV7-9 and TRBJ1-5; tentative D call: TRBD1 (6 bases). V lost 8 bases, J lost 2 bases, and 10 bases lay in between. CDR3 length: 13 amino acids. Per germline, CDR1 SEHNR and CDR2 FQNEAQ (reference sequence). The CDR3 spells CASGWTGNQPQHF. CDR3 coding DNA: TGTGCCAGCGGATGGACAGGCAATCAGCCCCAGCATTTT.